The present T cell receptor beta chain was sequenced within a study of T-cell reconstitution after alpha-beta-depleted transplantation in children (dated by TCRdb to about 2016). Looking at the study overall: Using TCR repertoire profiling, the study followed T-cell immune reconstitution in a quantitative way in children after TCRalphabeta/CD19-depleted allogeneic hematopoietic cell transplantation. The research as a whole found: Hyperexpanded clone frequencies declined over subsequent months; after one year, T-cell counts and TCRbeta diversity were mostly attributed to newly produced T cells. The apparently early recovery of alphabetaT-cell counts about two months after transplant reportedly depended on only several hundred rapidly expanded clones that came from non-depleted graft cells. In some patients, high TCRbeta diversity at day 60 was attributed to recipient T cells and intrathymic progenitors that had survived conditioning.

Libraries were built with PCR. TCRdb names Illumina HiSeq 2500 as the instrument used. TCR libraries were prepared with molecular barcoding, using unique molecular identifiers to normalize TCRbeta repertoire quantification. The public reads were reprocessed in TCRdb via fastp at Q25 and MiXCR, keeping in-frame beta chains. Each record represents a unique CDR3 protein, reported with the most common genes and DNA among its rows. In all, the sample holds 600,000 to 800,000 distinct CDR3 sequences, and approximately 14% of those were seen once. The top ten constitute 0.79% of the sample. In light of the paper, this sample's treatment or condition label describes: allogeneic hematopoietic cell transplantation with graft depleted of TCRalphabeta T cells and CD19 B cells. Transplant recipients were children who received TCRalphabeta/CD19-depleted allogeneic hematopoietic cell grafts. Taken from the germline V gene, the CDR1 and CDR2 loops are SGHVS and FNYEAQ. The CDR3 spans 15 residues, from the cysteine through the phenylalanine. Only the CDR3 portion is preserved as DNA: 45 bases, with reading frame beginning at the first base. A distance of 13 bases separates the germline ends of V and J, which lose 2 bases and 3 bases respectively.

At least ten counts were recorded for this clonotype. Its specific antigen is unknown. Nothing much larger sits one base from this clone, and base qualities are not available. The chain links TRBV7-6 with TRBJ1-1; TRBD1 might be the D gene, on 6 matching bases. The sequence came from a girl aged 2-10 years with congenital amegakaryocytic thrombocytopenia, due to receive a stem cell transplant. The source was PBMCs, collected before TCRalphabeta/CD19-depleted stem cell transplant. CDR3 region: CASSLTGRVDTEAFF. The bases read TGTGCCAGCAGCTTAACAGGGAGGGTGGACACTGAAGCTTTCTTT.